This T cell receptor (beta chain) was identified in a study of blood T cell repertoires in COVID-19. Study background: COVID-19 samples from acute and convalescent phases originated in the United States, Italy and Spain.

This CDR3 spans 15 amino acids. V was pared by 0 bases and J by 2 bases, with 10 bases between. Germline assignment: CDR1 SEHNR and CDR2 FQNEAQ (reference sequence). The table lists this clone with a count of one. Source study methods: From reference gene primer amplification, estimates of nucleated cell counts were derived. Using immunoSEQ multiplex PCR, the repertoire was profiled, and TCRdb retains in-frame clones only, with some absent. The D gene and trimming were derived from the DNA, and the V and J assignments and clone size from that table. The sample shows around 71,000 clones, more than 75% of them seen only once.

The specimen was peripheral blood. The chain has TRBV7-9 and TRBJ1-2; D gene uncertain. The TCR sequence derives from a woman of 80 years or more with active or convalescent COVID-19. The CDR3 DNA is TGTGCCAGCAGCTTAGCCGTAACAGAAAACTATGGCTACACCTTC. Translation gives CASSLAVTENYGYTF.